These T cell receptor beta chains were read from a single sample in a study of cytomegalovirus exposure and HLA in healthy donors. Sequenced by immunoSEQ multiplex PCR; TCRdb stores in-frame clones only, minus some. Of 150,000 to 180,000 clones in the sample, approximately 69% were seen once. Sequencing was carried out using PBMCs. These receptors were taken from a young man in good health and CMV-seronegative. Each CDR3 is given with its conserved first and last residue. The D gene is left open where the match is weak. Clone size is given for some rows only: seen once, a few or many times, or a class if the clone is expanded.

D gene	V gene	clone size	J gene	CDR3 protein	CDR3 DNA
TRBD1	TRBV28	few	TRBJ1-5	CASSLLLGGTQPQNF	TGTGCCAGCAGTTTATTGCTAGGGGGCACTCAGCCCCAGAATTTT
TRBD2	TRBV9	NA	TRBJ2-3	CASSPGTSGTYTDTQYF	TGTGCCAGCAGCCCAGGGACTAGCGGAACCTACACAGATACGCAGTATTTT
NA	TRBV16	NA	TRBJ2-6	CASSQSGSSSGANVLTF	TGTGCCAGCAGCCAATCTGGGAGTAGCTCTGGGGCCAACGTCCTGACTTTC
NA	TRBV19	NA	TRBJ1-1	CASSISLTEAFF	TGTGCCAGTAGTATATCCTTGACTGAAGCTTTCTTT
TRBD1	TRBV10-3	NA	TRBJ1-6	CASLGQIGSPLHF	TGTGCCAGCCTGGGACAGATTGGCTCACCCCTCCACTTT
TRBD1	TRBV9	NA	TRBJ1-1	CASSVVGQGVGTEAFF	TGTGCCAGCAGCGTAGTTGGACAGGGGGTCGGGACTGAAGCTTTCTTT
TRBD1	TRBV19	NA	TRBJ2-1	CASTLGQGSYNEQFF	TGTGCCAGTACGTTGGGACAGGGGTCCTACAATGAGCAGTTCTTC
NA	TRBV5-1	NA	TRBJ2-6	CASSLVTSGANVLTF	TGCGCCAGCAGCTTGGTGACTTCTGGGGCCAACGTCCTGACTTTC
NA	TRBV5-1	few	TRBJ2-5	CASSLVGSIQETQYF	TGCGCCAGCAGCTTGGTCGGGTCTATCCAAGAGACCCAGTACTTC
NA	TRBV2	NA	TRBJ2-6	CASSPLASGANVLTF	TGTGCCAGCAGTCCTCTAGCCTCTGGGGCCAACGTCCTGACTTTC
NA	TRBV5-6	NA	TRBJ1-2	CASSLDTNYGYTF	TGTGCCAGCAGCTTGGACACTAACTATGGCTACACCTTC
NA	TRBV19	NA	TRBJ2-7	CASSMKGVSYEQYF	TGTGCCAGTAGTATGAAGGGGGTATCCTACGAGCAGTACTTC
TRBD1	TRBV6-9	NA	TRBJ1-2	CAGGDRESGYPF	TGTGCCGGGGGGGACAGGGAAAGCGGCTACCCCTTC
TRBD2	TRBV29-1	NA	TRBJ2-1	CSVEDLFGGDTRQYNEQFF	TGCAGCGTTGAAGATCTTTTCGGGGGGGACACCAGACAGTACAATGAGCAGTTCTTC
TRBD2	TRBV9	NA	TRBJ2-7	CASSTSGGVYSYEQYF	TGTGCCAGCAGCACTAGCGGGGGGGTATACTCCTACGAGCAGTACTTC
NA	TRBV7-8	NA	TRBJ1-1	CASSAVQGGTEAFF	TGTGCCAGCAGCGCCGTACAGGGCGGCACTGAAGCTTTCTTT
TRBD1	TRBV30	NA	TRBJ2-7	CAWSVRQGAYEQYF	TGTGCCTGGAGTGTACGGCAGGGGGCTTACGAGCAGTACTTC
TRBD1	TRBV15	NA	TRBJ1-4	CATSRGGQGKEKLFF	TGTGCCACCAGCAGAGGCGGACAGGGGAAAGAAAAACTGTTTTTT
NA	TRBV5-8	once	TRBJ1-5	CASSLFHSNQPQHF	TGTGCCAGCAGCTTGTTTCATAGCAATCAGCCCCAGCATTTT
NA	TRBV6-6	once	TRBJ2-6	CASSLQGSGANVLTF	TGTGCCAGCAGTTTGCAGGGTTCTGGGGCCAACGTCCTGACTTTC
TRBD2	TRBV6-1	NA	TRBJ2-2	CASSEKSSGGAPGELFF	TGTGCCAGCAGTGAAAAAAGTAGCGGGGGGGCCCCCGGGGAGCTGTTTTTT
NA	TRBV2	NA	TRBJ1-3	CASSEAGIGSSGNTIYF	TGTGCCAGCAGTGAGGCAGGAATCGGATCCTCTGGAAACACCATATATTTT
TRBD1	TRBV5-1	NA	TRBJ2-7	CASSKGQEIYEQYF	TGCGCCAGCAGCAAGGGACAGGAGATCTACGAGCAGTACTTC
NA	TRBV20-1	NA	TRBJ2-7	CSARVVDEQYF	TGCAGTGCTAGAGTCGTCGACGAGCAGTACTTC
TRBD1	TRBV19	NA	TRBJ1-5	CASTDRVEQPQNF	TGTGCCAGTACTGACAGGGTCGAGCAGCCCCAGAATTTT
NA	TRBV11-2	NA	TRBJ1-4	CASSLPGQHEKLFF	TGTGCCAGCAGCTTACCCGGACAGCATGAAAAACTGTTTTTT
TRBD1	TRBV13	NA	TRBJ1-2	CASSNRGRDGYTF	TGTGCCAGCAGCAACAGGGGGCGGGATGGCTACACCTTC
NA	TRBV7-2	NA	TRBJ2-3	CASSRGGAEDTQYF	TGTGCCAGCAGCCGTGGGGGGGCCGAAGATACGCAGTATTTT
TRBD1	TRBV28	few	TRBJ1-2	CASSFPPGQGNYGYTF	TGTGCCAGCAGTTTCCCCCCGGGACAGGGGAACTATGGCTACACCTTC
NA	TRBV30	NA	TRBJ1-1	CAWWSGGLLNTEAFF	TGTGCCTGGTGGAGCGGAGGTCTACTGAACACTGAAGCTTTCTTT
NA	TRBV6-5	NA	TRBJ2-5	CASRSLETQYF	TGTGCCAGCAGAAGCCTGGAGACCCAGTACTTC
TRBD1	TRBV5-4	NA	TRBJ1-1	CASSLGVRTGVDTEAFF	TGTGCCAGCAGCTTGGGGGTACGGACAGGGGTTGACACTGAAGCTTTCTTT
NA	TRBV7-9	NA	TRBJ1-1	CASSQSTGLGTEAFF	TGTGCCAGCAGTCAATCCACAGGGTTGGGCACTGAAGCTTTCTTT
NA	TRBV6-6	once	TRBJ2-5	CASSYSPRRRGETQYF	TGTGCCAGCAGTTACTCGCCCAGGAGGAGAGGAGAGACCCAGTACTTC
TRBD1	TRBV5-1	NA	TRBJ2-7	CASSWTGGEQYF	TGCGCCAGCAGCTGGACAGGGGGCGAGCAGTACTTC
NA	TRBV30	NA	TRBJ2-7	CAWSDETTTYEQYF	TGTGCCTGGAGTGACGAGACGACAACCTACGAGCAGTACTTC
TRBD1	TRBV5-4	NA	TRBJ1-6	CASSFRDRGPSPLHF	TGTGCCAGCAGCTTCCGGGACAGGGGGCCTTCACCCCTCCACTTT
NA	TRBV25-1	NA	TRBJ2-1	CASSDQGGTNEQFF	TGTGCCAGCAGTGATCAGGGTGGGACAAATGAGCAGTTCTTC
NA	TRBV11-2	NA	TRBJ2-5	CASSLALLMETQYF	TGTGCCAGCAGCTTAGCCTTGTTAATGGAGACCCAGTACTTC
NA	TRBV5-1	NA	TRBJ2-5	CASSFELRETQYF	TGCGCCAGCAGCTTTGAACTACGGGAGACCCAGTACTTC
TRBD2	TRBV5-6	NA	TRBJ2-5	CASSLTLRLAGEVGETQYF	TGTGCCAGCAGCTTGACTCTGAGACTAGCGGGGGAAGTCGGCGAGACCCAGTACTTC
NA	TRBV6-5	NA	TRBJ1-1	CASSPSGTPGSEAFF	TGTGCCAGCAGTCCCTCCGGGACACCGGGATCTGAAGCTTTCTTT
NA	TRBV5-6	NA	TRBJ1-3	CASSLEGVSGNTIYF	TGTGCCAGCAGCTTGGAGGGAGTCTCTGGAAACACCATATATTTT
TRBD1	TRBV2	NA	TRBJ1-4	CASSPRTGADRKLFF	TGTGCCAGCAGTCCCCGGACAGGGGCAGACCGAAAACTGTTTTTT
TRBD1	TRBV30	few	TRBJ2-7	CAWSTGGSGEQYF	TGTGCCTGGTCGACAGGGGGATCGGGCGAGCAGTACTTC
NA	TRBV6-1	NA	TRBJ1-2	CASRGIGGYTF	TGTGCCAGCCGAGGGATAGGTGGCTACACCTTC
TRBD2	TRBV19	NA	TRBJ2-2	CASSMAQNVRGGFTGELFF	TGTGCCAGTAGTATGGCCCAGAACGTGCGGGGGGGTTTTACCGGGGAGCTGTTTTTT
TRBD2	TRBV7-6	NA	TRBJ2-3	CASSLGVSSGGYTDTQYF	TGTGCCAGCAGCTTAGGCGTTTCTAGCGGGGGCTACACAGATACGCAGTATTTT
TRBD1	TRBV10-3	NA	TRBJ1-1	CAISDPGQGSPEAFF	TGTGCCATCAGTGACCCGGGACAGGGATCGCCTGAAGCTTTCTTT
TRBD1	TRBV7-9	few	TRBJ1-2	CASSPLQGARGYTF	TGTGCCAGCAGCCCATTGCAGGGGGCGCGCGGCTACACCTTC
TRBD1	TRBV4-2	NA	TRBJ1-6	CASSQALGQANSPLHF	TGTGCCAGCAGCCAAGCATTGGGACAGGCTAATTCACCCCTCCACTTT